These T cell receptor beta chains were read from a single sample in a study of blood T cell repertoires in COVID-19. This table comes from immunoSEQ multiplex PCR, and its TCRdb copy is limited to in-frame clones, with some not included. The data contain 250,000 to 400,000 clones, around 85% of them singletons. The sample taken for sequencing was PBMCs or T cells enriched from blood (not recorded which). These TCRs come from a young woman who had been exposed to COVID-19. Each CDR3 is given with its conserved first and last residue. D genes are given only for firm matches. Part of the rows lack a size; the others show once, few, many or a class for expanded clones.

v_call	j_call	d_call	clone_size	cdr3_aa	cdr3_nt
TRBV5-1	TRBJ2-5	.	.	CASRTSGQETQYF	TGCGCCAGCAGAACGTCAGGCCAAGAGACCCAGTACTTC
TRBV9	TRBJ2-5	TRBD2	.	CASSVVAGRETQYF	TGTGCCAGCAGCGTAGTAGCGGGAAGAGAGACCCAGTACTTC
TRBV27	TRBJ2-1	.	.	CASSFLPGRSYNEQFF	TGTGCCAGCAGTTTTTTGCCGGGGAGGTCCTACAATGAGCAGTTCTTC
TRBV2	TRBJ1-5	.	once	CASSLRQVGDYSNQPQHF	TGTGCCAGCAGTTTAAGGCAAGTCGGAGACTATAGCAATCAGCCCCAGCATTTT
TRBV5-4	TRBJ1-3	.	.	CASSLSGFGNTIYF	TGTGCCAGCAGCTTGTCAGGGTTTGGAAACACCATATATTTT
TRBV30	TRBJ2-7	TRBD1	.	CAWSTGQGVAEQYF	TGTGCCTGGAGTACAGGACAGGGGGTTGCCGAGCAGTACTTC
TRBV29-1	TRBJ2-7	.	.	CSGGSSYEQYF	TGCAGCGGGGGGTCTTCCTACGAGCAGTACTTC
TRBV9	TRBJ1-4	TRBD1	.	CASSATGVGEKLFF	TGTGCCAGCAGCGCCACAGGGGTAGGGGAAAAACTGTTTTTT
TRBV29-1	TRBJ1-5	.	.	CSVATGHSNQPQHF	TGCAGCGTAGCGACAGGACATAGCAATCAGCCCCAGCATTTT
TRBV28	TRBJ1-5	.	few	CASRGLGGSGGNQPQHF	TGTGCCAGCAGGGGCCTCGGGGGGTCAGGCGGTAATCAGCCCCAGCATTTT
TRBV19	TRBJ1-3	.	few	CASSIQSSGNTIYF	TGTGCCAGTAGTATTCAGTCGTCTGGAAACACCATATATTTT
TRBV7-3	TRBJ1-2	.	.	CASSLNLVNYGYTF	TGTGCCAGCAGCTTAAATTTAGTTAACTATGGCTACACCTTC
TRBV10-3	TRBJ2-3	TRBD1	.	CAISETGQGTDTQYF	TGTGCCATCAGTGAGACGGGACAGGGTACAGATACGCAGTATTTT
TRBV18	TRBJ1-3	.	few	CASSPTVISGNTIYF	TGTGCCAGCTCACCCACGGTTATCTCTGGAAACACCATATATTTT
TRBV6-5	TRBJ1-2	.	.	CASSPQLGQNYGYTF	TGTGCCAGCAGCCCCCAATTGGGGCAAAACTATGGCTACACCTTC
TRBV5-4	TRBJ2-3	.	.	CASSKWSSTDTQYF	TGTGCCAGCAGCAAGTGGAGCAGCACAGATACGCAGTATTTT
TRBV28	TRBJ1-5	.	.	CASSLRNQPQHF	TGTGCCAGCAGTTTGAGGAATCAGCCCCAGCATTTT
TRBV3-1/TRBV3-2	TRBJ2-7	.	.	CASSQRVLSYEQYF	TGTGCCAGCAGCCAGAGAGTGCTCTCCTACGAGCAGTACTTC
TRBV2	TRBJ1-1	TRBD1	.	CATLGQANTEAFF	TGTGCCACACTGGGACAGGCCAACACTGAAGCTTTCTTT
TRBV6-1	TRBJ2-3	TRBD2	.	CASSEGTSGGGTDTQYF	TGTGCCAGCAGTGAAGGGACTAGCGGGGGTGGCACAGATACGCAGTATTTT
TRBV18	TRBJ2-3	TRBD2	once	CASSPPGLAGGTDTQYF	TGTGCCAGCTCACCACCGGGACTAGCGGGGGGGACAGATACGCAGTATTTT
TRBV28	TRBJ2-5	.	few	CASSPLKETQYF	TGTGCCAGCAGTCCCTTAAAAGAGACCCAGTACTTC
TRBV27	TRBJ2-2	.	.	CASSFESSPYTGELFF	TGTGCCAGCAGTTTTGAGTCCTCCCCGTACACCGGGGAGCTGTTTTTT
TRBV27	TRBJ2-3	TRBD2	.	CASSLLAGEASTDTQYF	TGTGCCAGCAGTTTGCTAGCGGGGGAGGCTAGCACAGATACGCAGTATTTT
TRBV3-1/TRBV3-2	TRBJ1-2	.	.	CASSHLTGNYGYTF	TGTGCCAGCAGCCATCTGACAGGAAACTATGGCTACACCTTC
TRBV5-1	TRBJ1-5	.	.	CASSRDSTDQPQHF	TGCGCCAGCAGCCGAGACAGCACCGATCAGCCCCAGCATTTT
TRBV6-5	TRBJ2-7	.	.	CASSPQAGQRYEQYF	TGTGCCAGCAGTCCCCAGGCCGGTCAGAGATACGAGCAGTACTTC
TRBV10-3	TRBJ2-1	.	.	CAISYRDKENEQFF	TGTGCCATCAGTTACCGGGACAAGGAAAATGAGCAGTTCTTC
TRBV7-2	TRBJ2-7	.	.	CASSPTSYEQYF	TGTGCCAGCAGCCCTACCTCCTACGAGCAGTACTTC
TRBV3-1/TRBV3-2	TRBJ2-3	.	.	CASAAQGLMTDTQYF	TGTGCCAGCGCAGCTCAGGGGTTGATGACAGATACGCAGTATTTT
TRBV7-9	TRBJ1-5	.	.	CASSYETGLRGNQPQHF	TGTGCCAGCAGCTATGAAACAGGGTTAAGGGGCAATCAGCCCCAGCATTTT
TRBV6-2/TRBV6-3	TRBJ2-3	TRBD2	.	CASSSLLAGGPFISDTQYF	TGTGCCAGCAGTTCCCTACTAGCGGGAGGGCCGTTTATCTCAGATACGCAGTATTTT
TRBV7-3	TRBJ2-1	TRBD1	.	CASSLDRDRAYNEQFF	TGTGCCAGCAGCTTAGATAGGGACAGGGCTTACAATGAGCAGTTCTTC
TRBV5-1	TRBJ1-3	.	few	CASSLAGTGNTIYF	TGCGCCAGCAGCTTAGCAGGGACTGGAAACACCATATATTTT
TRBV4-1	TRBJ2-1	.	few	CASSRGARPNEQFF	TGCGCCAGCAGCCGCGGTGCGAGGCCCAATGAGCAGTTCTTC
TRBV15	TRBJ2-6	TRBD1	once	CATSRAGGSGANVLTF	TGTGCCACCAGCAGAGCAGGGGGCTCTGGGGCCAACGTCCTGACTTTC
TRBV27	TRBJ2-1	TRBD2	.	CASTRTSGRGNEQFF	TGTGCCAGCACAAGGACTAGCGGGAGGGGAAATGAGCAGTTCTTC
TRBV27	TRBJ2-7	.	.	CASSFRQGLSYEQYF	TGTGCCAGCAGTTTCAGGCAGGGACTCTCCTACGAGCAGTACTTC
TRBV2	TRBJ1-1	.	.	CASSEASSGGDF	TGTGCCAGCAGTGAAGCGTCATCTGGCGGAGATTTT
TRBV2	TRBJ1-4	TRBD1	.	CASSEQIGTEAF	TGTGCCAGCAGTGAACAGATCGGGACAGAGGCTTTT
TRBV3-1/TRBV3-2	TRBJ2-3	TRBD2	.	CASRPGREADTQYF	TGTGCCAGCAGACCCGGGAGGGAGGCAGATACGCAGTATTTT
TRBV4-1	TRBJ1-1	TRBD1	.	CASSQPRDRAGGNTEAFF	TGCGCCAGCAGCCAGCCCCGGGACAGGGCGGGAGGTAACACTGAAGCTTTCTTT
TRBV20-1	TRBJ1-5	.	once	CSASHSENPYSNQPQHF	TGCAGTGCTAGTCACAGTGAAAACCCATATAGCAATCAGCCCCAGCATTTT
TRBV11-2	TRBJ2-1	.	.	CASSSVAGSYNEQFF	TGTGCCAGCAGCTCAGTGGCGGGGTCCTACAATGAGCAGTTCTTC
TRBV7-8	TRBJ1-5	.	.	CASSLASGNYQPQHF	TGTGCCAGCAGCTTAGCCTCGGGAAATTACCAGCCCCAGCATTTT
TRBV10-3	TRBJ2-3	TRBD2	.	CAIRLASGTDTQYF	TGTGCCATCAGGCTGGCTAGCGGGACAGATACGCAGTATTTT
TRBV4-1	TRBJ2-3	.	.	CASSQEQTSVSDTQYF	TGCGCCAGCAGCCAAGAACAGACTAGTGTATCAGATACGCAGTATTTT
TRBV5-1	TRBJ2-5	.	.	CASSLTSEGEETQYF	TGCGCCAGCAGCCTCACTAGCGAGGGGGAAGAGACCCAGTACTTC
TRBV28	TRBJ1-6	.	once	CASSFRERTLHF	TGTGCCAGCAGTTTCCGCGAGCGCACCCTCCACTTT
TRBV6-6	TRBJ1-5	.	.	CASSYKGVQPQHF	TGTGCCAGCAGTTACAAGGGAGTTCAGCCCCAGCATTTT
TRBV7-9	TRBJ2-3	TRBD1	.	CASSSKGTATSTDTQYF	TGTGCCAGCAGCTCAAAGGGGACAGCGACTAGCACAGATACGCAGTATTTT
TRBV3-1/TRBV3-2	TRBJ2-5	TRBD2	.	CASSQELAGPETQYF	TGTGCCAGCAGCCAAGAATTAGCGGGACCAGAGACCCAGTACTTC